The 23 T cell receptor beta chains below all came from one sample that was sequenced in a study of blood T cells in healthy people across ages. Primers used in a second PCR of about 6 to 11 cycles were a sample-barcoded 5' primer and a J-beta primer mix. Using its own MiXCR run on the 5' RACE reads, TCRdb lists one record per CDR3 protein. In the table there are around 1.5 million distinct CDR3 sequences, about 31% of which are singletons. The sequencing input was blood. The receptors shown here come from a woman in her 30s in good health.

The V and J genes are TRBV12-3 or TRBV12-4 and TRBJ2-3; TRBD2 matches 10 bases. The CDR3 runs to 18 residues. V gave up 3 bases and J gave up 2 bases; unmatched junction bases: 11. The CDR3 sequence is CASSLSPGTSEITDTQYF. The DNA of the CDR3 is TGTGCCAGCAGTTTGAGTCCGGGGACTAGCGAAATCACAGATACGCAGTATTTT.

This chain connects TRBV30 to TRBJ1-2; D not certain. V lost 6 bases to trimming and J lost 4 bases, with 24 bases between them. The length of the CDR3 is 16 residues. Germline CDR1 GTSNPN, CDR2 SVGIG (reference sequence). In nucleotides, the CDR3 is TGTGCCTGCCCCCGGCGGGGATTGTCGCTTCTCTATGGCTACACCTTC. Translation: CACPRRGLSLLYGYTF.

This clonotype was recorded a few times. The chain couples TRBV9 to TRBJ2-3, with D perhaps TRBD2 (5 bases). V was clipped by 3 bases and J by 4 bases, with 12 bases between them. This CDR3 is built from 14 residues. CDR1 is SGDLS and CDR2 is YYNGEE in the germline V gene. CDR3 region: CASSARGEADTQYF. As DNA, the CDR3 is TGTGCCAGCAGCGCCCGGGGAGAGGCAGATACGCAGTATTTT.

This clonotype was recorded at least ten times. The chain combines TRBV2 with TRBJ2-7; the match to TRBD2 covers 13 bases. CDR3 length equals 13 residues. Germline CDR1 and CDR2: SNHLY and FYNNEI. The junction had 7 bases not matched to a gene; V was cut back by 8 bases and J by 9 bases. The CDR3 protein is CASRTSGSTGQYF. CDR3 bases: TGTGCCAGCCGGACTAGCGGGAGTACCGGGCAGTACTTC. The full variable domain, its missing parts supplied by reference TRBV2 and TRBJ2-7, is EPEVTQTPSHQVTQMGQEVILRCVPISNHLYFYWYRQILGQKVEFLVSFYNNEISEKSEIFDDQFSVERPDGSNFTLKIRSTKLEDSAMYFCASRTSGSTGQYFGPGTRLTVT.

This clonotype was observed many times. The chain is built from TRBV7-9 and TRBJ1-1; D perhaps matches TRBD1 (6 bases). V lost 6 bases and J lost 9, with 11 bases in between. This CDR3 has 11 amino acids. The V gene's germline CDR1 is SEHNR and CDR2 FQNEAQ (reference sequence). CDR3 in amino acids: CASSLDRKAFF. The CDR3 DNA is TGTGCCAGCAGTTTGGACAGAAAAGCTTTCTTT.

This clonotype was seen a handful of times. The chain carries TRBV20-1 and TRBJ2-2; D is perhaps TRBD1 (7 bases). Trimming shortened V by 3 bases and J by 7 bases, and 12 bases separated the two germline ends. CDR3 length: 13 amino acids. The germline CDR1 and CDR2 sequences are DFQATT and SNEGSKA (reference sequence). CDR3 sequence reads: CSASGRGDGELFF. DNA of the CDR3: TGCAGTGCTAGCGGCAGGGGGGACGGGGAGCTGTTTTTT.

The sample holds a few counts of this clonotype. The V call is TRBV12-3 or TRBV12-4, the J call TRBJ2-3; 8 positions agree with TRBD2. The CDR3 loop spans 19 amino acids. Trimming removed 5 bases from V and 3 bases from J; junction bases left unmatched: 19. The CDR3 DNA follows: TGTGCCAGCAGTCCGGGACCCATACGGCAGCGGGAGAGGACAGATACGCAGTATTTT. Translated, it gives CASSPGPIRQRERTDTQYF.

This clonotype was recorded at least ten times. The CDR3 region has the DNA TGCGCCAGCAGCCCCGGGGGGCACAATGAGCAGTTCTTC. Its translation is CASSPGGHNEQFF. The rearrangement links TRBV4-1 to TRBJ2-1; tentatively, D is TRBD2 (7 bases). This CDR3 comprises 13 residues. V dropped 4 bases and J dropped 5 bases, with 9 bases sitting between them. The germline V gene encodes CDR1 MGHRA and CDR2 YSYEKL.

The CDR3 nucleotides read TGTGCCAGCAGCCGAAGGGGACTGAGCTATGGCTACACCTTC. Its translation: CASSRRGLSYGYTF. The chain has TRBV3-1 and TRBJ1-2; D might be TRBD1 (5 bases). The CDR3 is 14 residues long. V was trimmed by 4 bases and J by 4 bases, leaving 13 bases between them. Germline V gene lookup returns CDR1 LGHDT and CDR2 YNNKEL (reference sequence).

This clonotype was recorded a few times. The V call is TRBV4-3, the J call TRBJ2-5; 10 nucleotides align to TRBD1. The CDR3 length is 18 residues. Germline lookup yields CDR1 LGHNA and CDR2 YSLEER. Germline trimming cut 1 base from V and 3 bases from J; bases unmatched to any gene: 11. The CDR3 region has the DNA TGCGCCAGCAGCCAAGGAAAAAAACGGGACAGGGGTGAAGAGACCCAGTACTTC. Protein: CASSQGKKRDRGEETQYF.

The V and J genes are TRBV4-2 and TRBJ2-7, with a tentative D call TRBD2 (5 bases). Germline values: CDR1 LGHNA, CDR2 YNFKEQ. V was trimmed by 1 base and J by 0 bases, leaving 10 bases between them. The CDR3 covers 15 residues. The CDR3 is CASSQGTSSSYEQYF. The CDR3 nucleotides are TGTGCCAGCAGCCAAGGGACTTCCTCCTCCTACGAGCAGTACTTC.

The CDR3 reads CASSVDVVFETQYF. The CDR3 bases are TGTGCCAGCAGCGTTGACGTGGTTTTTGAGACCCAGTACTTC. The chain recombines TRBV9 with TRBJ2-7; D is ambiguous. With the DNA end fitting TRBJ2-5 better, the J assignment may be wrong. Germline CDR1 reads SGDLS; CDR2 reads YYNGEE. The CDR3 loop spans 14 amino acids.

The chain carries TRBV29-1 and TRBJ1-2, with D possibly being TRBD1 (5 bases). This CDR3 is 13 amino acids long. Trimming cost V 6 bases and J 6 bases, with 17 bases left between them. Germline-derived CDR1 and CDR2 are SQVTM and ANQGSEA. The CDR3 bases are TGCAGCGTGGGCGTTACAGGCTCTAATGGCTACACCTTC. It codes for CSVGVTGSNGYTF. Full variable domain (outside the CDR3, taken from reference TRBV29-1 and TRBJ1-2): SAVISQKPSRDICQRGTSLTIQCQVDSQVTMMFWYRQQPGQSLTLIATANQGSEATYESGFVIDKFPISRPNLTFSTLTVSNMSPEDSSIYLCSVGVTGSNGYTFGSGTRLTVV.

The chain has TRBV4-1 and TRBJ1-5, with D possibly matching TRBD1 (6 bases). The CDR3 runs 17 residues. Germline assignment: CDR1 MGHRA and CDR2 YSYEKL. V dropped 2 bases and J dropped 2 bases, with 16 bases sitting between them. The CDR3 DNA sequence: TGCGCCAGCAGCCAACATGAGGGGGGGCTTGGCAATCAGCCCCAGCATTTT. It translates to CASSQHEGGLGNQPQHF.

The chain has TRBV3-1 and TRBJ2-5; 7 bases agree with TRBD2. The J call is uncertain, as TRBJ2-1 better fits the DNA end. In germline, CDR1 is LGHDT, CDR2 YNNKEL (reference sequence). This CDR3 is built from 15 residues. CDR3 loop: CASSLLSGTQETQFF. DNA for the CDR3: TGTGCCAGCAGCCTTCTCAGCGGGACCCAAGAGACCCAGTTCTTC.

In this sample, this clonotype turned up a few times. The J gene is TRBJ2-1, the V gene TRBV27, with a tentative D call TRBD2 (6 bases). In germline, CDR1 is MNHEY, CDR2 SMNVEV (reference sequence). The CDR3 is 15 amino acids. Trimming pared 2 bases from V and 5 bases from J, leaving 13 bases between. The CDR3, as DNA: TGTGCCAGCAGTTTAGGCGGGAACCGTAACAATGAGCAGTTCTTC. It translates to CASSLGGNRNNEQFF.

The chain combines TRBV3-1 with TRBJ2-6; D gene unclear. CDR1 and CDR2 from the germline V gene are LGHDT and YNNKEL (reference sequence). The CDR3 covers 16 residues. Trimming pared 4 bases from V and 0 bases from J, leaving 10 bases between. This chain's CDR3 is CASSLSADSGANVLTF. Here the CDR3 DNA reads TGTGCCAGCAGCCTGTCGGCGGACTCTGGGGCCAACGTCCTGACTTTC.

CDR3: CAWSKGRSSYNEQFF. CDR3 nucleotide sequence: TGTGCCTGGAGTAAGGGAAGAAGTTCCTACAATGAGCAGTTCTTC. This chain joins TRBV30 and TRBJ2-1; D remains ambiguous. The germline CDR1 and CDR2 sequences are GTSNPN and SVGIG (reference sequence). V was trimmed by 2 bases and J by 1 base, leaving 12 bases between them. This CDR3 has 15 amino acids.

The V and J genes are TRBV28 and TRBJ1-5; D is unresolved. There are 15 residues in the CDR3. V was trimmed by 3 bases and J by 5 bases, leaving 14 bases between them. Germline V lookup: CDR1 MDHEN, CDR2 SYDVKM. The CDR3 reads CASSFIGRADQPQHF. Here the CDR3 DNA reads TGTGCCAGCAGTTTCATTGGGAGGGCGGATCAGCCCCAGCATTTT.

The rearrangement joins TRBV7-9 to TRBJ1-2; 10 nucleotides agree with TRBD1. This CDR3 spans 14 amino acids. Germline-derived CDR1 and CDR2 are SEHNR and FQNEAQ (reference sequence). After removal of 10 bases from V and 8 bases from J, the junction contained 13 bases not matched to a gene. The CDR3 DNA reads TGTGCCACGTTGAGCACAGGGACAGGGGTCGGCTACACCTTC. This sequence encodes CATLSTGTGVGYTF.

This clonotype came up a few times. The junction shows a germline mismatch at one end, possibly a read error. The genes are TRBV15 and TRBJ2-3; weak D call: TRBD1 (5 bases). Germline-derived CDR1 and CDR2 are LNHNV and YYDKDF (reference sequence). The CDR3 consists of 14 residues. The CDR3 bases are TGTGCCACCAGCAGACTTCAGGGCACAAATACGCAGTATTTT. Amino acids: CATSRLQGTNTQYF.

The CDR3 DNA is TGTGCCAGCGCCCGAGGACAGTACACTGAAGCTTTCTTT. Translated, it gives CASARGQYTEAFF. The chain uses TRBV7-2 and TRBJ1-1; the D gene is possibly TRBD1 (6 bases). Trimming stripped 8 bases from V and 3 bases from J, with 13 bases between. The germline CDR1 and CDR2 sequences are SGHTA and FQGNSA. The CDR3 has 13 amino acids.

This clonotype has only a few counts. CDR3 sequence: CAISLDPGETQYF. In nucleotides, the CDR3 is TGTGCCATCAGCCTGGATCCGGGGGAGACCCAGTACTTC. The chain is built from TRBV10-3 and TRBJ2-5; D perhaps matches TRBD2 (5 bases). Per the germline V gene, CDR1 is ENHRY and CDR2 is SYGVKD. The CDR3 has 13 amino acids. Between the trimmed V and J ends, which lost 6 bases and 5 bases, there was a span of 13 bases.